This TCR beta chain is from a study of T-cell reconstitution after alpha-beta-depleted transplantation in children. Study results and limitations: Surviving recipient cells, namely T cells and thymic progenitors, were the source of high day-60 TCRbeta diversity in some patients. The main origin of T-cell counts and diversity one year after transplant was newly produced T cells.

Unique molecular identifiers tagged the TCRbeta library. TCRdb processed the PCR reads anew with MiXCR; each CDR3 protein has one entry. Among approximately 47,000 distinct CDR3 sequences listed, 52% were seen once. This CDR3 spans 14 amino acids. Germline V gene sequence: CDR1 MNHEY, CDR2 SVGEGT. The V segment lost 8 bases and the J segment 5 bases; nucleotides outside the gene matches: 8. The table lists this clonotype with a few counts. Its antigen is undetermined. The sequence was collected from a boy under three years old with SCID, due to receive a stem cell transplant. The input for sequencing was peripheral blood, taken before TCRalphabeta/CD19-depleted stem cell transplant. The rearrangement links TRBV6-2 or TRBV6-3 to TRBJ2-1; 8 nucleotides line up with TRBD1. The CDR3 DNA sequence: TGTGCCAGCGCCCAGGGGGCTAGCCACAATGAGCAGTTCTTC. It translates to CASAQGASHNEQFF.